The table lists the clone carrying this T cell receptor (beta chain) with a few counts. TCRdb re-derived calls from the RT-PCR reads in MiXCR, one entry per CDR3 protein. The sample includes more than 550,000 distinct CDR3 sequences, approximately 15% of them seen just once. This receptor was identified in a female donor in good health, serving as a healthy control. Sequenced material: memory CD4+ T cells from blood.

CDR3 bases: TGTGCCAGCAGCTTTAGTCTAGTCCAAGAGACCCAGTACTTC. Its protein product is CASSFSLVQETQYF. This chain links TRBV7-2 with TRBJ2-5; D ambiguous. Germline V gives CDR1 SGHTA, CDR2 FQGNSA. The CDR3 totals 14 residues. V lost 3 bases and J lost 1, with 9 bases in between.